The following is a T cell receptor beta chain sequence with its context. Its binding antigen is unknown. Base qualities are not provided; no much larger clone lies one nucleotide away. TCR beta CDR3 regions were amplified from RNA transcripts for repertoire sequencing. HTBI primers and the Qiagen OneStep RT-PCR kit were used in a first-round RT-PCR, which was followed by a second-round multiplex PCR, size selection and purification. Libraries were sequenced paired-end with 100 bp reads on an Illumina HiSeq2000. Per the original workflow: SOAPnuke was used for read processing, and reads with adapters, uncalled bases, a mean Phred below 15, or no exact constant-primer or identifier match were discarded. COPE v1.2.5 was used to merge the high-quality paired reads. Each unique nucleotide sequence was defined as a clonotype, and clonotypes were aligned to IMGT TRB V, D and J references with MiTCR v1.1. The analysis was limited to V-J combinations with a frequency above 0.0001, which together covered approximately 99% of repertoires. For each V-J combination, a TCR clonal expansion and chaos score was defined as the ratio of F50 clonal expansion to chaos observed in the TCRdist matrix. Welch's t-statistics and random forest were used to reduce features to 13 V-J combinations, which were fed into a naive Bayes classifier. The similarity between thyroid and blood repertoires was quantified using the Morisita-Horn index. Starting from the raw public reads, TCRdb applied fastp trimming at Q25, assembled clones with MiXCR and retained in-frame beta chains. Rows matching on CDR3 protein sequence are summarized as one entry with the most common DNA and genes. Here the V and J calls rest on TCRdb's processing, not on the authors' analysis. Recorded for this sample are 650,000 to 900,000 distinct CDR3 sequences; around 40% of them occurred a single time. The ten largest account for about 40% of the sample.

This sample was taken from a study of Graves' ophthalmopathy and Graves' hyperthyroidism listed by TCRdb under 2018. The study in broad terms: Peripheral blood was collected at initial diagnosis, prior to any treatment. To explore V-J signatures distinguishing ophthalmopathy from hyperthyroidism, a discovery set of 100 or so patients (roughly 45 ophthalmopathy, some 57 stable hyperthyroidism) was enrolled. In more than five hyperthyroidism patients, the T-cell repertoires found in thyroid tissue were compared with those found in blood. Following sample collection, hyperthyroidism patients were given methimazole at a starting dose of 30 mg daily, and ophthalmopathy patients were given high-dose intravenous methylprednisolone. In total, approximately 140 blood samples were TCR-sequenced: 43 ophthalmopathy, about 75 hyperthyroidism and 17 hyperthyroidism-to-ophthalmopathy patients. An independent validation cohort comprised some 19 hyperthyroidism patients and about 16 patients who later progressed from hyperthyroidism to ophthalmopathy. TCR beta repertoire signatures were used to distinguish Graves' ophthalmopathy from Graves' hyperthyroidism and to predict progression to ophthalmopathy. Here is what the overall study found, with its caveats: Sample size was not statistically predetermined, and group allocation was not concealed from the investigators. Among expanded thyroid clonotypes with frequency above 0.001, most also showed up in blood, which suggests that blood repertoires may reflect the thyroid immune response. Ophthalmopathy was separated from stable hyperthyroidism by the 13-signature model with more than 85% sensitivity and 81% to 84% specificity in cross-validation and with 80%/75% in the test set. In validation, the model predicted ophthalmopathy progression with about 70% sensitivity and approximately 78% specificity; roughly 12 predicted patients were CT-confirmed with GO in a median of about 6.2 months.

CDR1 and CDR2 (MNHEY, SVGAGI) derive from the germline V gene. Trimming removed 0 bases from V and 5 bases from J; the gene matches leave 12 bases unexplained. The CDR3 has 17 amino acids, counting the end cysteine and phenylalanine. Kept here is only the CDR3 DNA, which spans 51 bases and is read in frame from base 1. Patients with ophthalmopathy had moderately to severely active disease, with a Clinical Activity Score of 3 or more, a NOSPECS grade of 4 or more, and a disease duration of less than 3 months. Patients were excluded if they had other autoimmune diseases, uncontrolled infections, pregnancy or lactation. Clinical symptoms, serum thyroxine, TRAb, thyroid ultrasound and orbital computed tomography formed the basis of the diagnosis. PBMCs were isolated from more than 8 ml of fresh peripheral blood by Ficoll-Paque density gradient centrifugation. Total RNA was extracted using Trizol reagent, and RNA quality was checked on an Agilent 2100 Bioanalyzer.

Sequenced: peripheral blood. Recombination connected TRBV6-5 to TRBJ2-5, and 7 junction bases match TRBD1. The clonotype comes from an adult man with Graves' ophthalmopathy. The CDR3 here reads CASSYSARGGIRETQYF. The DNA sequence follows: TGTGCCAGCAGTTACTCCGCGAGAGGGGGCATTCGGGAGACCCAGTACTTC.